This record looks at one T cell receptor beta chain sequence and its context. Its matching antigen is unknown. The record originates from a study of CD8+ T cells in alopecia areata. As for the study in general: Tofacitinib administration to treated patients was oral, at 5 to 10 mg twice daily. Study-level points and caveats: The study found TCR sharing across patients less clear than in mice, possibly for HLA reasons.

cDNA prepared by RNA extraction and subsequent reverse transcription served as the template for sequencing. Using immunoSEQ multiplex PCR, the repertoire was profiled, and TCRdb retains in-frame clones only, with some absent. The top ten hold roughly 7.5% of the sample, which has about 150,000 clones, over 45% seen once. The receptor was isolated from a human donor with alopecia areata. The source material was CD4+ T cells sorted from blood.

CDR3 sequence: CSVRVFYGYTF. In nucleotides, the CDR3 is TGCAGCGTCAGGGTCTTCTACGGCTACACCTTC. This chain connects TRBV29-1 to TRBJ1-2; a possible D gene is TRBD1 (5 bases). The germline V and J ends were trimmed by 6 bases and 8 bases, with 13 bases remaining between them. The CDR3 contains 11 residues. The germline V gene encodes CDR1 SQVTM and CDR2 ANQGSEA.